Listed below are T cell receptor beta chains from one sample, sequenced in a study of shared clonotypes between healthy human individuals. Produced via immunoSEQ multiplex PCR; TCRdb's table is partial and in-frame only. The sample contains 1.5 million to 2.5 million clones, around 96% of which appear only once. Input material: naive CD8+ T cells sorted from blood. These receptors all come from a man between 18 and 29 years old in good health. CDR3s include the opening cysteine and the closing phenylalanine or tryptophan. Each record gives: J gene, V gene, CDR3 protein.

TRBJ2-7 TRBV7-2 CASSVGDEGYEQYF
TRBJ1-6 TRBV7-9 CASSFWDRNSPLHF
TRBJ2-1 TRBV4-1 CASSQRQGAGEQFF
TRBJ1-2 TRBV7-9 CASSAGQDLYGYTF
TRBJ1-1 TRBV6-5 CASSLLGGTEAFF
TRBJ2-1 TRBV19 CASSIMVAGGPNNEQFF
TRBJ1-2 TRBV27 CASSKTGVNYGYTF
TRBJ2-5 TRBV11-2 CASRQGAMETQYF
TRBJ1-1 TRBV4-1 CASSPGQMNTEAFF
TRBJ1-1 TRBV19 CASSTYLLDTEAFF
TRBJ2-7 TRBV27 CASSLTGQGIEVYEQYF
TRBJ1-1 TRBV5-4 CASSLVAGTLNTEAFF
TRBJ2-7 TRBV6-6 CASSYHVGAYEQYF
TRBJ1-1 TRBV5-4 CASSQGGPEAFF
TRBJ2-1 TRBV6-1 CASSEERYNEQFF
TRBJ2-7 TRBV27 CASSLGPGAAYEQYF
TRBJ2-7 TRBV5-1 CASSIGTAGLAAWEQYF
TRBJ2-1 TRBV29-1 CSVITSDYNEQFF
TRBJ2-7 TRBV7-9 CASSLQYYEQYF